This paragraph reports one T cell receptor beta chain. This specimen belongs to a study of blood T cell repertoires in COVID-19. The CDR3 is made up of 12 amino acids. The V and J ends lost 5 bases and 1 base respectively, with 5 bases between them. From germline, CDR1 is SEHNR and CDR2 FQNEAQ (reference sequence). Produced via immunoSEQ multiplex PCR; TCRdb's table is partial and in-frame only. The sample holds a few hundred thousand clones, 80% to 85% seen once. The sequenced material came from PBMCs or T cells enriched from blood (not recorded which). The sequence was collected from a woman aged 35 to 49 who had recovered from COVID-19. The rearrangement links TRBV7-9 to TRBJ1-2, with D hard to call. CDR3 coding DNA: TGTGCCAGCAGCAGTAGTAACTATGGCTACACCTTC. This translates into CASSSSNYGYTF.